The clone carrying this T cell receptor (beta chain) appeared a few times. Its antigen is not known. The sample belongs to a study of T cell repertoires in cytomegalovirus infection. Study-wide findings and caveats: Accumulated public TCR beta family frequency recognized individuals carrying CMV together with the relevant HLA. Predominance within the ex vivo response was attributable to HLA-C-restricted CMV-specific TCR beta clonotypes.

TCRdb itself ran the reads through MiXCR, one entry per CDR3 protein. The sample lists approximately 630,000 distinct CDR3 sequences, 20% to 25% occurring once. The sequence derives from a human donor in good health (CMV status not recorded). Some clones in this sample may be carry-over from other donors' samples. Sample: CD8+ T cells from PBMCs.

The CDR3 nucleotides read TGTGCCAGCAGCTTAGGAGGGGGACATCTAAGTCAAGAGACCCAGTACTTC. Residues: CASSLGGGHLSQETQYF. The chain uses TRBV7-9 and TRBJ2-5; D might be TRBD1 (6 bases). CDR1 is SEHNR and CDR2 is FQNEAQ in the germline V gene (reference sequence). The CDR3 has 17 residues. The V and J ends lost 1 base and 2 bases respectively, with 17 bases between them. Full variable domain (outside the CDR3, taken from reference TRBV7-9 and TRBJ2-5): DTGVSQNPRHKITKRGQNVTFRCDPISEHNRLYWYRQTLGQGPEFLTYFQNEAQLEKSRLLSDRFSAERPKGSFSTLEIQRTEQGDSAMYLCASSLGGGHLSQETQYFGPGTRLLVL.